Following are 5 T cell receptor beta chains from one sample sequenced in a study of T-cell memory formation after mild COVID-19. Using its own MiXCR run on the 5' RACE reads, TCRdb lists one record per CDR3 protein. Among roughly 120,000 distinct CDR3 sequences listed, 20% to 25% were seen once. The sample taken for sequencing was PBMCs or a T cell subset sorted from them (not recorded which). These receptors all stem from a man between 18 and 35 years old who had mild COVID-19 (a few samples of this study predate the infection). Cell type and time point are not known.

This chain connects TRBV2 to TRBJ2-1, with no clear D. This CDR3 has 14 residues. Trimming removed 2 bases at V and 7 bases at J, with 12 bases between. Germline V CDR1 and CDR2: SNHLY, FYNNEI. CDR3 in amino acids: CASSEHPLGNEQFF. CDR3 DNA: TGTGCCAGCAGTGAACATCCTCTGGGTAATGAGCAGTTCTTC. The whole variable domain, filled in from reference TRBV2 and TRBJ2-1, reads EPEVTQTPSHQVTQMGQEVILRCVPISNHLYFYWYRQILGQKVEFLVSFYNNEISEKSEIFDDQFSVERPDGSNFTLKIRSTKLEDSAMYFCASSEHPLGNEQFFGPGTRLTVL.

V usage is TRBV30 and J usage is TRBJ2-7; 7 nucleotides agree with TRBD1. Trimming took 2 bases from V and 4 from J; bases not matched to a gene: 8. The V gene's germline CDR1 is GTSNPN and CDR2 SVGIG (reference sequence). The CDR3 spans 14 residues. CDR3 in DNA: TGTGCCTGGAGTTCACAGGGGATAGATTACGAGCAGTACTTC. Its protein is CAWSSQGIDYEQYF.

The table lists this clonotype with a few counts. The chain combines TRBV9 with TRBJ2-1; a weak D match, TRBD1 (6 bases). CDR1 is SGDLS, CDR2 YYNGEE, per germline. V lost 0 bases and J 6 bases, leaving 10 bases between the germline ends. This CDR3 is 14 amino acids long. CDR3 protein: CASSVGIGGNEQFF. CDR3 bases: TGTGCCAGCAGCGTAGGAATAGGGGGCAATGAGCAGTTCTTC.

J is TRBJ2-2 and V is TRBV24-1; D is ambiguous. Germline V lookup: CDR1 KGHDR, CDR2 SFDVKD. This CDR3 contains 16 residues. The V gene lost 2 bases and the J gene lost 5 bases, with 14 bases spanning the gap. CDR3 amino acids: CATSDSQVGRTGELFF. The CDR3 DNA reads TGTGCCACCAGTGATTCGCAGGTGGGCCGGACCGGGGAGCTGTTTTTT.

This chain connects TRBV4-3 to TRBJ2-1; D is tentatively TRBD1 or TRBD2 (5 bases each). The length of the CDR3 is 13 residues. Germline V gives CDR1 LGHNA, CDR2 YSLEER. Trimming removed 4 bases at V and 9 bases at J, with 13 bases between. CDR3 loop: CASSPGSGGEQFF. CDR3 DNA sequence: TGCGCCAGCAGCCCAGGGTCTGGGGGTGAGCAGTTCTTC.